Following are 17 T cell receptor beta chains from one sample sequenced in a study of cytomegalovirus exposure and HLA in healthy donors. Amplification used 60 Vbeta primers and 13 Jbeta primers. The method was immunoSEQ multiplex PCR; TCRdb's version includes in-frame clones alone and lacks a portion of them. The table includes some 80,000 clones, around 78% detected once. The sample consisted of PBMCs. These receptors all come from a man aged 40-49 years in good health and CMV-seronegative.

The CDR3 nucleotides are TGTGCCATCAGTGGTCAGGACAGGAACACTGAAGCTTTCTTT. It codes for CAISGQDRNTEAFF. The chain recombines TRBV10-3 with TRBJ1-1, with D possibly TRBD1 on 6 matching bases. The germline CDR1 and CDR2 sequences are ENHRY and SYGVKD. This CDR3 spans 14 amino acids. The V end lost 4 bases, the J end lost 1 base, and 10 bases lay between the germline ends.

The chain employs TRBV20-1 and TRBJ1-1; a weak D match, TRBD1 (5 bases). Germline CDR1 is DFQATT and CDR2 is SNEGSKA (reference sequence). This CDR3 is 10 amino acids long. Trimming removed 6 bases from V and 6 bases from J, with 8 bases in between. The CDR3 DNA reads TGCAGTGCCAGGGTGGCTGAAGCTTTCTTT. Amino acid sequence: CSARVAEAFF.

This clone occurred once. The chain recombines TRBV10-3 with TRBJ2-2; TRBD1 matches 9 bases. V was pared by 4 bases and J by 1 base, with 1 base of the junction left unmatched. Germline V CDR1 and CDR2: ENHRY, SYGVKD. The CDR3 runs 15 residues. This chain's CDR3 is CAISVDRGNTGELFF. The DNA of the CDR3 is TGTGCCATCAGTGTGGACAGGGGGAACACCGGGGAGCTGTTTTTT.

This clone was found once. This chain connects TRBV12-5 to TRBJ1-5, with TRBD1 matching 7 bases. Germline V gives CDR1 LGHNT, CDR2 FRNRAP. This CDR3 is built from 14 residues. Trimming took 1 base from V and 5 from J; bases not matched to a gene: 2. CDR3 sequence reads: CASGLGDRDQPQHF. CDR3 coding DNA: TGTGCTAGTGGTTTGGGCGACAGGGATCAGCCCCAGCATTTT.

The chain recombines TRBV9 with TRBJ2-1; 9 bases match TRBD2. V was clipped by 2 bases and J by 3 bases; unmatched bases: 9. This CDR3 is 17 amino acids long. Germline CDR1 reads SGDLS; CDR2 reads YYNGEE. DNA for the CDR3: TGTGCCAGCAGCGTGGCGGTAGCGGGAGAATACTACAATGAGCAGTTCTTC. Residues: CASSVAVAGEYYNEQFF.

The CDR3 nucleotides are TGTGCCAGCAGCTTAGGCCAGGGACTCTACAATGAGCAGTTCTTC. It is translated as CASSLGQGLYNEQFF. The chain has TRBV7-9 and TRBJ2-1; a possible D gene is TRBD2 (6 bases). The CDR3 runs 15 residues. In germline, CDR1 is SEHNR, CDR2 FQNEAQ (reference sequence). V lost 1 base and J 3 bases, leaving 10 bases between the germline ends.

The chain employs TRBV29-1 and TRBJ2-7; TRBD1 matches at 9 bases. The CDR3 sequence is 13 residues long. Germline V lookup: CDR1 SQVTM, CDR2 ANQGSEA. The junction had 6 bases not matched to a gene; V was cut back by 7 bases and J by 2 bases. The CDR3 bases are TGCAGCGCCAGGGGACAGGGACCCTACGAGCAGTACTTC. As protein: CSARGQGPYEQYF.

The V and J genes are TRBV5-1 and TRBJ1-1, with D tentatively TRBD1 (6 bases). The CDR3 sequence is 15 residues long. The V and J ends lost 2 bases and 0 bases respectively, with 11 bases between them. Germline lookup yields CDR1 SGHRS and CDR2 YFSETQ. The CDR3 bases are TGCGCCAGCAGCTTAGTTTCAGGGGTGAACACTGAAGCTTTCTTT. Protein product: CASSLVSGVNTEAFF.

The chain carries TRBV5-5 and TRBJ1-1; 8 nucleotides line up with TRBD1. The length of the CDR3 is 14 residues. The V gene end was trimmed by 4 bases and the J gene end by 0 bases; junction bases not matched to a gene: 2. Germline-derived CDR1 and CDR2 are SGHKS and YYEKEE (reference sequence). CDR3 in DNA: TGTGCCAGCAGCGGGGGACAGGTGAACACTGAAGCTTTCTTT. Translating gives CASSGGQVNTEAFF.

This chain uses TRBV27 with TRBJ1-6; D unresolved. The CDR3 contains 15 residues. CDR1 is MNHEY, CDR2 SMNVEV, per germline (reference sequence). The germline V and J ends were trimmed by 5 bases and 3 bases, with 11 bases remaining between them. The CDR3 DNA reads TGTGCCAGCAGTCCCGCCGGACTCTATAATTCACCCCTCCACTTT. This sequence encodes CASSPAGLYNSPLHF.

The chain couples TRBV19 to TRBJ1-2, with no clear D. This CDR3 contains 14 residues. Trimming pared 10 bases from V and 0 bases from J, leaving 15 bases between. The germline gives CDR1 LNHDA, CDR2 SQIVND (reference sequence). CDR3 sequence reads: CATSAARTNYGYTF. CDR3 sequence (DNA): TGTGCCACCAGCGCCGCCCGGACTAACTATGGCTACACCTTC.

The V call is TRBV2, the J call TRBJ2-3, with 11 nucleotides matching TRBD2. CDR3 length equals 15 residues. The V segment lost 4 bases and the J segment 4 bases; nucleotides outside the gene matches: 4. Germline values: CDR1 SNHLY, CDR2 FYNNEI. The CDR3 region is CASSVVAGGADTQYF. The CDR3 coding sequence is TGTGCCAGCAGTGTTGTAGCGGGAGGGGCAGATACGCAGTATTTT.

The rearrangement joins TRBV7-3 to TRBJ2-3; D is possibly TRBD2 (6 bases). Trimming took 1 base from V and 3 from J, leaving 14 bases between them. Germline CDR1 and CDR2: SGHTA and FQGTGA. There are 16 residues in the CDR3. This CDR3 is CASSLNPGERTDTQYF. The CDR3 DNA reads TGTGCCAGCAGCTTAAACCCGGGGGAGAGGACAGATACGCAGTATTTT.

The chain couples TRBV5-4 to TRBJ1-3; D possibly corresponds to TRBD1 (6 bases). The CDR3 is made up of 17 amino acids. Germline loops: CDR1 SGHNT, CDR2 YYREEE (reference sequence). The V and J ends lost 4 bases and 1 base respectively, with 18 bases between them. The CDR3, as DNA: TGTGCCAGCAGCCCCCCTGAGGGAACAGGGTCTGGAAACACCATATATTTT. It encodes CASSPPEGTGSGNTIYF.

This clone came up a few times. The rearrangement joins TRBV10-3 to TRBJ2-1, with 11 nucleotides matching TRBD1. CDR3 length: 15 residues. V lost 3 bases and J lost 6; bases outside the gene matches: 4. The germline V gene has CDR1 ENHRY and CDR2 SYGVKD. The CDR3: CAISDGDRGANEQFF. Here the CDR3 DNA reads TGTGCCATCAGTGATGGGGACAGGGGGGCCAATGAGCAGTTCTTC.

The chain joins TRBV5-4 to TRBJ1-1, with 8 bases aligning to TRBD1. Germline V gene data show CDR1 as SGHNT and CDR2 as YYREEE (reference sequence). The CDR3 contains 13 residues. Trimming took 3 bases from V and 6 from J; bases not matched to a gene: 4. Here the CDR3 DNA reads TGTGCCAGCAGCTCAGGGGGCTCACCTGAAGCTTTCTTT. It codes for CASSSGGSPEAFF.

This chain links TRBV2 with TRBJ2-1, with D possibly TRBD2 on 5 matching bases. The germline V gene encodes CDR1 SNHLY and CDR2 FYNNEI. V dropped 7 bases and J dropped 9 bases, with 25 bases sitting between them. CDR3 length: 16 residues. CDR3 loop: CASKKEESHLISEQFF. CDR3 nucleotides: TGTGCCAGCAAGAAGGAGGAATCCCACTTAATCAGTGAGCAGTTCTTC.